A selection of T cell receptor beta chains follows, all from one sample in a study of blood T cells in healthy people across ages. TCRdb re-called the 5' RACE reads with MiXCR, one entry per CDR3 protein. This table has about 680,000 distinct CDR3 sequences, 49% appearing once. The sequenced material came from blood. The receptors were sampled from an older woman in good health. CDR3s include the opening cysteine and the closing phenylalanine or tryptophan. A D gene is named only where the DNA matches it firmly. Only some rows state a clone size, as once, few, many or a class for expanded clones.

j_call d_call clone_size v_call cdr3_aa cdr3_nt
TRBJ2-5 TRBD2 - TRBV7-3 CASSPQAGDRETQYF TGTGCCAGCAGCCCTCAAGCGGGAGATAGGGAGACCCAGTACTTC
TRBJ2-3 TRBD2 - TRBV15 CATSRATSGDTDTQYF TGTGCCACCAGCAGGGCGACTAGCGGAGACACAGATACGCAGTATTTT
TRBJ1-6 - - TRBV21-1 CASSAGPQNSPLHF TGTGCCAGCAGTGCGGGACCGCAGAATTCACCCCTCCACTTT
TRBJ2-7 TRBD2 - TRBV2 CASLAGGFSYEQYF TGTGCCAGCCTAGCGGGAGGGTTCTCCTACGAGCAGTACTTC
TRBJ2-4 TRBD2 few TRBV15 CATSRAGEGVNIQYF TGTGCCACCAGCAGAGCGGGGGAGGGTGTGAACATTCAGTACTTC
TRBJ1-1 TRBD1 - TRBV7-3 CASSPGTGKTEAFF TGTGCCAGCAGCCCGGGGACAGGGAAAACTGAAGCTTTCTTT
TRBJ1-2 - - TRBV6-6 CASSYSGTSYGYTF TGTGCCAGCAGTTACTCGGGGACCTCGTATGGCTACACCTTC
TRBJ1-5 TRBD1 - TRBV7-2 CASSSGTGQNQPQHF TGTGCCAGCAGCTCCGGGACAGGGCAAAATCAGCCCCAGCATTTT
TRBJ2-3 TRBD1 - TRBV20-1 CSARGRDRGPDTQYF TGCAGTGCTAGAGGACGGGACAGGGGACCAGATACGCAGTATTTT
TRBJ2-1 TRBD1 - TRBV29-1 CSQSRGSSYNEQFF TGCAGCCAATCCAGGGGGAGCTCCTACAATGAGCAGTTCTTC
TRBJ2-5 TRBD1 few TRBV7-2 CASSLWIKGTGGGSRKTQYF TGTGCCAGCAGCTTATGGATTAAGGGGACAGGGGGCGGCTCTAGGAAGACCCAGTACTTC
TRBJ2-7 TRBD1 - TRBV27 CASSLSGTGIYEQYF TGTGCCAGCAGTTTATCCGGGACAGGGATATACGAGCAGTACTTC
TRBJ2-7 TRBD1 few TRBV28 CASSTGYEQYF TGTGCCAGTTCGACAGGGTACGAGCAGTACTTC
TRBJ2-7 TRBD2 - TRBV20-1 CSARLRGLAGLEQYF TGCAGTGCTAGACTGAGGGGACTAGCGGGCCTCGAGCAGTACTTC
TRBJ2-5 TRBD2 - TRBV27 CASNPYLAGGLETQYF TGTGCCAGCAACCCATACCTAGCGGGAGGATTGGAGACCCAGTACTTC